Here is one T cell receptor (beta chain) with its context. Its matching antigen is unknown. The data originate from a study of T cell repertoires in ileal Crohn's disease. As for the study in general: Patients had a median approximately 7.3-year disease duration, and about 36% were active smokers. Notes on the study in general: Endoscopic recurrence occurred in every patient whose clonality exceeded 26.8%. Compared with non-smokers, active smokers at surgery showed more clonal expansions.

Germline CDR1 reads SGHTA; CDR2 reads FQGNSA. Unmatched junction bases numbered 5, after V lost 5 bases and J lost 2 bases. The CDR3 totals 15 residues. Data came from immunoSEQ multiplex PCR; TCRdb stores just in-frame clones and leaves some out. Here the sample spans some 30,000 clones, 80% being singletons. Source material: ileal tissue. This TCR was recovered from an adult with Crohn's disease. J is TRBJ2-7 and V is TRBV7-2, with TRBD1 matching 11 bases. The CDR3 spells CASSRRGQGAYEQYF. The CDR3 DNA sequence: TGTGCCAGCAGCCGAAGGGGACAGGGGGCCTACGAGCAGTACTTC.